This TCR beta chain was identified in a study of OX40 agonist ivuxolimab in advanced cancers. At the level of the study: Two cutaneous melanoma patients and one hepatocellular carcinoma patient, three in all, had partial responses.

Here immunoSEQ multiplex PCR was the method, and the copy in TCRdb shows in-frame clones only, minus some. Of about 40,000 clones in the sample, 88% were seen once. Trimming shortened V by 7 bases and J by 7 bases, and 14 bases separated the two germline ends. The germline V gene has CDR1 GTSNPN and CDR2 SVGIG (reference sequence). This CDR3 spans 11 amino acids. V and J are TRBV30 and TRBJ2-7, with a possible D match to TRBD1 (5 bases). Sequencing used CD4+ or CD8+ T cells sorted from blood, obtained in a trial of the OX40 agonist ivuxolimab. The clonotype was recovered from an adult with an advanced solid tumor such as melanoma, head and neck, liver or kidney cancer. CDR3 DNA sequence: TGTGCCTTAGGGGCCCGGCGGGAGCAGTACTTC. Amino acids: CALGARREQYF.